These 26 T cell receptor beta chains were all obtained from the same sample, sequenced in a study of T cells after posttransplantation cyclophosphamide. Repertoires were generated with immunoSEQ multiplex PCR, while TCRdb's copy carries only in-frame clones and drops some. The sample records 4,000 or so clones, about 62% being singletons. Sample: memory CD8+ T cells sorted from blood. The receptors shown here come from a man in his thirties or forties in good health and a related stem cell transplant donor.

This clone turned up a few times. This chain uses TRBV5-4 with TRBJ2-6, with 8 positions matching TRBD1. Trimming cost V 3 bases and J 2 bases; bases outside gene matches: 4. This CDR3 is built from 16 residues. The germline CDR1 and CDR2 sequences are SGHNT and YYREEE (reference sequence). The CDR3 is CASSYSGGTGANVLTF. The CDR3 coding sequence is TGTGCCAGCAGCTATTCAGGGGGCACTGGGGCCAACGTCCTGACTTTC.

This clone has only one observation. The rearrangement links TRBV6-5 to TRBJ1-2; D is uncertain. Germline loops: CDR1 MNHEY, CDR2 SVGAGI. CDR3 length: 15 amino acids. Trimming cost V 7 bases and J 0 bases, with 15 bases left between them. The CDR3 here is CASTPGRTPNYGYTF. The CDR3 bases are TGTGCCAGCACCCCCGGGAGAACACCTAACTATGGCTACACCTTC.

This clone is large in the sample. The gene calls are TRBV6-1 and TRBJ1-1; TRBD1 matches at 8 bases. The CDR3 consists of 15 residues. Germline CDR1 reads MNHNS; CDR2 reads SASEGT. The V segment lost 1 base and the J segment 5 bases; nucleotides outside the gene matches: 6. CDR3 protein: CASSEGWNRGTEAFF. DNA for the CDR3: TGTGCCAGCAGTGAAGGATGGAACAGGGGGACTGAAGCTTTCTTT.

This clone was detected only a few times. J is TRBJ1-2 and V is TRBV27; TRBD1 matches at 7 bases. V was pared by 6 bases and J by 0 bases, with 19 bases of the junction left unmatched. CDR1 and CDR2 from the germline V gene are MNHEY and SMNVEV (reference sequence). The CDR3 is made up of 19 amino acids. The CDR3 is CASSARQGMINEANYGYTF. The CDR3 bases are TGTGCCAGCAGCGCCCGACAGGGAATGATAAATGAGGCTAACTATGGCTACACCTTC.

This chain joins TRBV27 and TRBJ2-1; TRBD1 aligns across 9 bases. This CDR3 region has 12 residues. With V trimmed by 6 bases and J by 12 bases, 6 bases remained unmatched. Germline V gene data show CDR1 as MNHEY and CDR2 as SMNVEV (reference sequence). Written as DNA, the CDR3 is TGTGCCAGCAGCCGGGACAGGGTTGGGCAGTTCTTC. It is translated as CASSRDRVGQFF.

The gene calls are TRBV5-1 and TRBJ2-7; TRBD1 matches at 7 bases. The CDR3 consists of 14 residues. Germline-derived CDR1 and CDR2 are SGHRS and YFSETQ. J lost 2 bases, V lost 4 bases, and 6 bases had no gene match. DNA of the CDR3: TGCGCCAGCAGCATCTCGGGACAGCCCTACGAGCAGTACTTC. Translating it yields CASSISGQPYEQYF.

The chain has TRBV19 and TRBJ2-5, with D possibly being TRBD1 (6 bases). CDR3 size: 14 residues. The V gene's germline CDR1 is LNHDA and CDR2 SQIVND (reference sequence). Trimming cost V 1 base and J 5 bases, with 11 bases left between them. This chain's CDR3 is CASSIAGGLETQYF. DNA for the CDR3: TGTGCCAGTAGTATAGCTGGGGGCCTGGAGACCCAGTACTTC.

The chain is built from TRBV15 and TRBJ2-1, with TRBD1 matching over 8 bases. Germline V gene lookup returns CDR1 LNHNV and CDR2 YYDKDF (reference sequence). The length of the CDR3 is 14 residues. V shed 4 bases, J shed 6 bases, and the junction held 5 bases outside the gene matches. CDR3 DNA: TGTGCCACCAGCACCGGACAGGGTGGCAATGAGCAGTTCTTC. Protein product: CATSTGQGGNEQFF.

The CDR3 loop reads CATSRLGTSGGNSYNEQFF. CDR3 nucleotide sequence: TGTGCCACCAGCAGGCTCGGGACTAGCGGGGGGAATTCCTACAATGAGCAGTTCTTC. V and J are TRBV15 and TRBJ2-1; 15 bases fit TRBD2. The germline gives CDR1 LNHNV, CDR2 YYDKDF (reference sequence). The ends lost 3 bases at V and 1 base at J; junction bases unmatched: 7. This CDR3 has 19 amino acids.

This clone has only a few counts. The chain has TRBV7-9 and TRBJ2-2, with D unclear. The V end was cut by 4 bases, the J end by 3 bases, with 21 bases between. The CDR3 has 18 amino acids. Germline-derived CDR1 and CDR2 are SEHNR and FQNEAQ (reference sequence). The CDR3 is CASSSTRVSEGYTGELFF. CDR3 DNA: TGTGCCAGCAGCTCGACCCGGGTTAGTGAAGGATACACCGGGGAGCTGTTTTTT.

The chain has TRBV7-9 and TRBJ2-7; TRBD1 matches 7 bases. Germline lookup yields CDR1 SEHNR and CDR2 FQNEAQ (reference sequence). V lost 5 bases to trimming and J lost 5 bases; unmatched junction nucleotides: 9. CDR3 length: 14 residues. The CDR3 here is CASSHRNRGDEQYF. The CDR3 bases are TGTGCCAGCAGCCACCGGAACAGGGGAGACGAGCAGTACTTC.

The rearrangement uses TRBV7-9 and TRBJ2-6; perhaps TRBD1 as D (6 bases). Germline CDR1 is SEHNR and CDR2 is FQNEAQ (reference sequence). The CDR3 spans 13 residues. Trimming pared 6 bases from V and 4 bases from J, leaving 7 bases between. CDR3 in amino acids: CASRDSGANVLTF. For the CDR3, the DNA is TGTGCCAGCAGGGACAGCGGGGCCAACGTCCTGACTTTC.

This rearrangement joins TRBV5-1 to TRBJ1-1, with 9 positions matching TRBD1. CDR3 length equals 17 residues. Trimming removed 3 bases from V and 5 bases from J; junction bases left unmatched: 14. Germline values: CDR1 SGHRS, CDR2 YFSETQ. DNA of the CDR3: TGCGCCAGCAGCTGGACTCCCGAGACAGGGGGTAGGACTGAAGCTTTCTTT. As protein: CASSWTPETGGRTEAFF.

Concerning this clone: One end of the junction does not line up with germline, which may come from a read error. The chain recombines TRBV9 with TRBJ2-7; a possible D gene is TRBD1 (6 bases). This CDR3 contains 15 residues. CDR1 is SGDLS and CDR2 is YYNGEE in the germline V gene. CDR3 protein: CAISIRQGTAYEQYF. The CDR3 DNA follows: TGTGCCATCAGCATCAGGCAGGGGACGGCATACGAGCAGTACTTC. The complete variable domain, with remaining parts taken from reference TRBV9 and TRBJ2-7, reads DSGVTQTPKHLITATGQRVTLRCSPRSGDLSVYWYQQSLDQGLQFLIQYYNGEERAKGNILERFSAQQFPDLHSELNLSSLELGDSALYFCAISIRQGTAYEQYFGPGTRLTVT.

V usage is TRBV7-9 and J usage is TRBJ2-7; 9 nucleotides line up with TRBD1. J was trimmed by 3 bases and V by 4 bases; bases with no gene match: 4. The CDR3 spans 14 residues. CDR1 and CDR2 (germline): SEHNR, FQNEAQ (reference sequence). The CDR3 sequence is CASSSPGQGYEQYF. The CDR3 nucleotides read TGTGCCAGCAGCTCGCCGGGACAGGGCTACGAGCAGTACTTC.

The chain links TRBV7-6 to TRBJ2-5; tentative D call: TRBD1 (5 bases). Germline CDR1 and CDR2: SGHVS and FNYEAQ. Trimming removed 0 bases from V and 7 bases from J, with 9 bases in between. The CDR3 is 13 amino acids. In DNA, the CDR3 is TGTGCCAGCAGCTTAGCTGACAGCTGGACCCAGTACTTC. Its translation is CASSLADSWTQYF.

This clone was seen more than once but under ten times. The chain has TRBV6-5 and TRBJ2-2, with D tentatively TRBD2 (6 bases). Trimming stripped 5 bases from V and 6 bases from J, with 13 bases between. Germline values: CDR1 MNHEY, CDR2 SVGAGI. The CDR3 has 14 residues. Here the CDR3 DNA reads TGTGCCAGCAGTGCCTCGGGACTCCCCGGGGAGCTGTTTTTT. As protein: CASSASGLPGELFF.

This clone was seen just once. The V gene is TRBV5-6, the J gene TRBJ2-7, with D perhaps matching TRBD2 (6 bases). The CDR3 runs 13 residues. The V end was cut by 7 bases, the J end by 2 bases, with 13 bases between. Germline values: CDR1 SGHDT, CDR2 YYEEEE. CDR3 in amino acids: CASAAGLAYEQYF. The CDR3 DNA reads as TGTGCCAGCGCCGCGGGACTTGCCTACGAGCAGTACTTC.

This chain links TRBV5-6 with TRBJ2-7; no clear D. V was pared by 1 base and J by 5 bases, with 10 bases between. The CDR3 has 13 residues. Germline V lookup: CDR1 SGHDT, CDR2 YYEEEE. The CDR3 sequence is CASSLPNFHEQYF. The CDR3 DNA sequence: TGTGCCAGCAGCTTGCCCAACTTCCACGAGCAGTACTTC.

This clone was picked up a small number of times. This chain joins TRBV27 and TRBJ2-1; D is possibly TRBD2 (7 bases). Looked up from germline, CDR1 is MNHEY and CDR2 is SMNVEV (reference sequence). This CDR3 has 15 amino acids. Between the trimmed V and J ends, which lost 2 bases and 3 bases, there was a span of 11 bases. The CDR3 DNA is TGTGCCAGCAGTTTAAAGGGGGGGAACTACAATGAGCAGTTCTTC. Protein: CASSLKGGNYNEQFF.

The V call is TRBV6-6, the J call TRBJ2-1; a possible D gene is TRBD2 (6 bases). This CDR3 spans 12 amino acids. CDR1 is MNHNY, CDR2 SVGAGI, per germline (reference sequence). With 3 bases removed from V and 8 bases from J, the gap between germline ends came to 8 bases. The CDR3 loop reads CASSYTGDEQFF. CDR3 bases: TGTGCCAGCAGTTATACGGGGGATGAGCAGTTCTTC.

The chain combines TRBV5-4 with TRBJ2-1, with TRBD1 matching over 9 bases. CDR1 SGHNT and CDR2 YYREEE come from the germline V gene (reference sequence). J was trimmed by 8 bases and V by 2 bases; bases with no gene match: 11. The CDR3 has 16 residues. The CDR3 bases are TGTGCCAGCAGCTTCACCGGGACAGGGAGTGGCGATGAGCAGTTCTTC. This encodes CASSFTGTGSGDEQFF.

This clone has more than one count but fewer than ten. The chain recombines TRBV2 with TRBJ1-3; no clear D. CDR1 and CDR2 (germline): SNHLY, FYNNEI. The V and J ends lost 8 bases and 0 bases respectively, with 8 bases between them. This CDR3 region has 13 residues. CDR3 sequence (DNA): TGTGCCAGCGCGGCGTACTCTGGAAACACCATATATTTT. Its translation: CASAAYSGNTIYF.

The V and J genes are TRBV5-4 and TRBJ2-7; 11 bases align to TRBD1. The CDR3 is made up of 15 amino acids. The V and J ends lost 0 bases and 7 bases, in that order; junction bases with no gene match: 6. CDR1 SGHNT and CDR2 YYREEE come from the germline V gene (reference sequence). The chain's CDR3 is CASSLGDRGVREQYF. The CDR3 DNA follows: TGTGCCAGCAGCTTGGGGGACAGGGGGGTTCGGGAGCAGTACTTC.

The genes are TRBV28 and TRBJ2-5, with 7 nucleotides matching TRBD1. This CDR3 region has 15 residues. Germline CDR1 MDHEN, CDR2 SYDVKM. Losses at the gene ends were 2 bases for V and 2 bases for J; bases not matched to a gene: 5. CDR3 residues: CASSLTGARQETQYF. The CDR3 bases are TGTGCCAGCAGTTTAACAGGGGCTAGACAAGAGACCCAGTACTTC.

This clone was recorded a few times. This rearrangement joins TRBV7-9 to TRBJ2-3; TRBD1 might be the D (5 bases). CDR1 and CDR2 (germline): SEHNR, FQNEAQ (reference sequence). The CDR3 is 15 residues long. Trimming pared 2 bases from V and 5 bases from J, leaving 14 bases between. In nucleotides, the CDR3 is TGTGCCAGCAGCTTACCCGCAGGGTGGGGAGATACGCAGTATTTT. Its translation is CASSLPAGWGDTQYF.